The 15 T cell receptor beta chains presented below share a single source sample, sequenced in a study of cytomegalovirus exposure and HLA in healthy donors. Vbeta (60) and Jbeta (13) primers were used in the PCR. Sequenced by immunoSEQ multiplex PCR; TCRdb stores in-frame clones only, minus some. The table shows over 80,000 clones, with 81% occurring only once. The sample consisted of PBMCs. Receptor source: a man between 35 and 55 years old in good health and CMV-seropositive.

The chain employs TRBV19 and TRBJ2-5; maybe TRBD2 (6 bases). Germline CDR1 reads LNHDA; CDR2 reads SQIVND (reference sequence). The CDR3 sequence is 14 residues long. The germline V and J ends were trimmed by 1 base and 5 bases, with 11 bases remaining between them. The CDR3 DNA sequence: TGTGCCAGTAGTATAGGCGGAGGGGCCGAGACCCAGTACTTC. Translating gives CASSIGGGAETQYF.

This clone was observed once. The chain recombines TRBV29-1 with TRBJ1-5; no firm D call. The CDR3 runs 13 residues. Germline lookup yields CDR1 SQVTM and CDR2 ANQGSEA. Trimming removed 7 bases from V and 2 bases from J, with 12 bases in between. The CDR3 is CSAGGLGNQPQHF. The CDR3 nucleotides are TGCAGCGCCGGAGGGTTAGGCAATCAGCCCCAGCATTTT.

In its sample, this clone was seen a few times. J is TRBJ1-2 and V is TRBV5-4; 9 bases fit TRBD1. Germline CDR1 is SGHNT and CDR2 is YYREEE (reference sequence). There are 14 residues in the CDR3. Trimming took 1 base from V and 8 from J; bases not matched to a gene: 6. CDR3 bases: TGTGCCAGCAGCTTGCTCACCGGGACAGGGGGCTACACCTTC. Protein: CASSLLTGTGGYTF.

This chain links TRBV5-6 with TRBJ1-2, with D maybe TRBD1 (6 bases). Trimming removed 4 bases at V and 8 bases at J, with 15 bases between. The CDR3 consists of 13 residues. Germline V gives CDR1 SGHDT, CDR2 YYEEEE. The CDR3 loop reads CASSVDSQWGYTF. The CDR3 bases are TGTGCCAGCAGCGTGGACAGTCAGTGGGGCTACACCTTC. The full variable domain, in which reference TRBV5-6 and TRBJ1-2 provide the parts outside the CDR3, is DAGVTQSPTHLIKTRGQQVTLRCSPKSGHDTVSWYQQALGQGPQFIFQYYEEEERQRGNFPDRFSGHQFPNYSSELNVNALLLGDSALYLCASSVDSQWGYTFGSGTRLTVV.

V gene TRBV6-1 combines with J gene TRBJ1-6, with D possibly TRBD1 on 5 matching bases. This CDR3 contains 14 residues. Looked up from germline, CDR1 is MNHNS and CDR2 is SASEGT. Trimming shortened V by 1 base and J by 9 bases, and 10 bases separated the two germline ends. CDR3 protein: CASSEGQLVSPLHF. The CDR3 bases are TGTGCCAGCAGTGAAGGACAGTTGGTTTCACCCCTCCACTTT.

V usage is TRBV7-9 and J usage is TRBJ1-1; D gene uncertain. Germline-derived CDR1 and CDR2 are SEHNR and FQNEAQ (reference sequence). Trimming shortened V by 6 bases and J by 0 bases, and 20 bases separated the two germline ends. The CDR3 totals 17 residues. CDR3 region: CASSIDSRLDMNTEAFF. For the CDR3, the DNA is TGTGCCAGCAGTATCGACTCAAGACTCGATATGAACACTGAAGCTTTCTTT. Complete variable domain (other parts from reference TRBV7-9 and TRBJ1-1): DTGVSQNPRHKITKRGQNVTFRCDPISEHNRLYWYRQTLGQGPEFLTYFQNEAQLEKSRLLSDRFSAERPKGSFSTLEIQRTEQGDSAMYLCASSIDSRLDMNTEAFFGQGTRLTVV.

V gene TRBV6-5 combines with J gene TRBJ1-1, with a possible D match to TRBD1 (6 bases). CDR1 is MNHEY and CDR2 is SVGAGI in the germline V gene. The CDR3 loop spans 13 amino acids. V gave up 4 bases and J gave up 4 bases, with 10 bases separating them. The CDR3 DNA reads TGTGCCAGCAGTTGGGGAGGGGGCACTGAAGCTTTCTTT. Translation: CASSWGGGTEAFF.

In its sample, this clone was seen a few times. CDR3 sequence (DNA): TGTGCCAGCAGCTTAGGGTCAGGGGTCCACAATGAGCAGTTCTTC. Residues: CASSLGSGVHNEQFF. The chain recombines TRBV11-3 with TRBJ2-1; D possibly corresponds to TRBD1 (6 bases). The CDR3 length is 15 residues. V lost 1 base and J lost 5, with 12 bases in between. CDR1 and CDR2 (germline): SGHNT, YENEEA.

V and J are TRBV7-8 and TRBJ1-2; 10 nucleotides line up with TRBD1. The CDR3 runs 17 residues. V trimming: 0 bases; J trimming: 4 bases; junction bases outside the gene matches: 8. Germline V gene sequence: CDR1 SGHVS, CDR2 FQNEAQ. The DNA for the CDR3 is TGTGCCAGCAGCTTAGCGACAGGGGGCGGTCGTGGCTATGGCTACACCTTC. Protein: CASSLATGGGRGYGYTF.

The chain links TRBV2 to TRBJ2-1; the match to TRBD2 covers 8 bases. The trim removed 7 bases at V and 6 bases at J, leaving 11 bases unmatched. The CDR3 loop spans 15 amino acids. The germline V gene encodes CDR1 SNHLY and CDR2 FYNNEI. CDR3: CASTISGITVNEQFF. The CDR3 coding sequence is TGTGCCAGCACAATTAGCGGGATAACGGTCAATGAGCAGTTCTTC.

This chain links TRBV10-1 with TRBJ2-5; no clear D gene. Germline values: CDR1 WNHNN, CDR2 SYGVQD (reference sequence). The CDR3 extends over 13 amino acids. V was cut by 6 bases and J by 7 bases, with 15 bases left in between. In DNA form, the CDR3 reads TGCGCCAGCAGCACGGCCGGAGAAGGGACCCAGTACTTC. This codes for CASSTAGEGTQYF.

This chain links TRBV2 with TRBJ1-6; TRBD1 matches 7 bases. This CDR3 has 17 residues. Germline trimming cut 1 base from V and 9 bases from J; bases unmatched to any gene: 12. The germline CDR1 and CDR2 sequences are SNHLY and FYNNEI. In DNA form, the CDR3 reads TGTGCCAGCAGTGAAGTCGGGACAGCGAAAGCGGGTTCACCCCTCCACTTT. It specifies CASSEVGTAKAGSPLHF.

This clone was found once. V and J are TRBV19 and TRBJ1-2, with TRBD1 matching 8 bases. The CDR3 runs to 13 residues. Germline V gene sequence: CDR1 LNHDA, CDR2 SQIVND (reference sequence). V lost 7 bases and J lost 7; bases outside the gene matches: 8. This chain's CDR3 is CASNHRGGSGYTF. In nucleotides, the CDR3 is TGTGCCAGTAACCACAGGGGGGGATCTGGCTACACCTTC. Using reference TRBV19 and TRBJ1-2 for the parts outside the CDR3, the full variable domain is DGGITQSPKYLFRKEGQNVTLSCEQNLNHDAMYWYRQDPGQGLRLIYYSQIVNDFQKGDIAEGYSVSREKKESFPLTVTSAQKNPTAFYLCASNHRGGSGYTFGSGTRLTVV.

This clone was detected only once. The chain couples TRBV28 to TRBJ2-7, with D perhaps matching TRBD1 (6 bases). CDR3 length equals 13 residues. Trimming took off 8 bases at V and 2 bases at J, with 13 bases between the two ends. Germline V lookup: CDR1 MDHEN, CDR2 SYDVKM. CDR3 DNA sequence: TGTGCCAGCCAAGGGACACCAGCCTACGAGCAGTACTTC. This encodes CASQGTPAYEQYF.

The chain recombines TRBV27 with TRBJ2-7, with 7 bases matching TRBD2. The CDR3 loop spans 14 amino acids. CDR1 MNHEY and CDR2 SMNVEV come from the germline V gene (reference sequence). Trimming removed 2 bases from V and 1 base from J; junction bases left unmatched: 2. The CDR3 loop reads CASSLGGVSYEQYF. The CDR3 coding sequence is TGTGCCAGCAGTTTAGGGGGGGTTTCCTACGAGCAGTACTTC.